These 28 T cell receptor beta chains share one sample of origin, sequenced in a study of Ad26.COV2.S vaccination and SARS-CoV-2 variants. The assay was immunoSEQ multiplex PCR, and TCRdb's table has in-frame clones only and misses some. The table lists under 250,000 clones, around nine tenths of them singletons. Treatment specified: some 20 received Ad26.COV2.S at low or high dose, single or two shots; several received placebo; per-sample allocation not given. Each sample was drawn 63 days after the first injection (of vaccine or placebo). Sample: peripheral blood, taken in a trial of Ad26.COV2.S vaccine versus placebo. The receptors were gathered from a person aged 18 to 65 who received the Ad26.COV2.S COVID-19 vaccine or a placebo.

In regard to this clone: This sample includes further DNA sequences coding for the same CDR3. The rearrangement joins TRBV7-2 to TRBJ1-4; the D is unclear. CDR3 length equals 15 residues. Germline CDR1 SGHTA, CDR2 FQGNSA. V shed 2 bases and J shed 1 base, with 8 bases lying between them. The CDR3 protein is CASSLTTGTNEKLFF. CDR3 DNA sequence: TGTGCCAGCAGCTTAACGACGGGAACTAATGAAAAACTGTTTTTT.

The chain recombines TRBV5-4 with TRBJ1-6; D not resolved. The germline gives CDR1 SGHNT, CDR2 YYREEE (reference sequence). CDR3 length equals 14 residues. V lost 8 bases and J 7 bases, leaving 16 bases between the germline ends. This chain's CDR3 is CARGGETENSPLHF. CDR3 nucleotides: TGTGCCAGGGGCGGGGAGACGGAAAATTCACCCCTCCACTTT. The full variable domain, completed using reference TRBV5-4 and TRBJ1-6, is ETGVTQSPTHLIKTRGQQVTLRCSSQSGHNTVSWYQQALGQGPQFIFQYYREEENGRGNFPPRFSGLQFPNYSSELNVNALELDDSALYLCARGGETENSPLHFGNGTRLTVT.

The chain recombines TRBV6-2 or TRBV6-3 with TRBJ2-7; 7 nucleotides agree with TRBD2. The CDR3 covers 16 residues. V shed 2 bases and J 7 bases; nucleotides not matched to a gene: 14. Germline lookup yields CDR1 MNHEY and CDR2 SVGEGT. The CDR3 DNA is TGTGCCAGCAGTTACCCCCGGACTAGAGATAGTTTAGAGCAGTACGTC. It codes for CASSYPRTRDSLEQYV.

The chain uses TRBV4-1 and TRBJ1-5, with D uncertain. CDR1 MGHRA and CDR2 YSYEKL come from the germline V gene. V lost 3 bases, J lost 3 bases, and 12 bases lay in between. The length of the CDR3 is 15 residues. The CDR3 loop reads CASSQPRAFNQPQHF. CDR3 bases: TGCGCCAGCAGCCAGCCCCGGGCCTTCAATCAGCCCCAGCATTTT.

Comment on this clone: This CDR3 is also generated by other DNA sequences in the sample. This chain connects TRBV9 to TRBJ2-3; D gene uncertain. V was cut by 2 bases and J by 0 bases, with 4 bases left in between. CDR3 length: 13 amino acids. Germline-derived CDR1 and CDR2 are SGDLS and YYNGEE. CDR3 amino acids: CASSVLSTDTQYF. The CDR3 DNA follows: TGTGCCAGCAGCGTCCTTAGCACAGATACGCAGTATTTT. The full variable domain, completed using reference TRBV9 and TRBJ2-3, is DSGVTQTPKHLITATGQRVTLRCSPRSGDLSVYWYQQSLDQGLQFLIQYYNGEERAKGNILERFSAQQFPDLHSELNLSSLELGDSALYFCASSVLSTDTQYFGPGTRLTVL.

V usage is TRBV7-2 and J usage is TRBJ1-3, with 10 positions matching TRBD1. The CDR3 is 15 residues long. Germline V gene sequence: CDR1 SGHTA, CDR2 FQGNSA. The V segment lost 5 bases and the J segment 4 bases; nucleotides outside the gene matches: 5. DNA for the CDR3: TGTGCCAGCAGCAGGCTGACAGGGGGCGGAAACACCATATATTTT. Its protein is CASSRLTGGGNTIYF.

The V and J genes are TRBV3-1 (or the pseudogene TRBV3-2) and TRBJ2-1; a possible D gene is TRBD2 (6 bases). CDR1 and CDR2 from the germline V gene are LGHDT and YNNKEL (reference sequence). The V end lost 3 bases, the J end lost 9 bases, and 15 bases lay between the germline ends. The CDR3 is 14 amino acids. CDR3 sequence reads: CASSHPIHGGEQFF. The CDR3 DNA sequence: TGTGCCAGCAGCCACCCAATCCACGGGGGTGAGCAGTTCTTC.

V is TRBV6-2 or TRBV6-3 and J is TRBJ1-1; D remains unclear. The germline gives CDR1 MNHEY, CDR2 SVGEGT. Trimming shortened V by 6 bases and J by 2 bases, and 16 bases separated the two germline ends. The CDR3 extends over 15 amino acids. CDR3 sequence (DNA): TGTGCCAGCAGCCGCTGGGGATTAGGAAACACTGAAGCTTTCTTT. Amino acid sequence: CASSRWGLGNTEAFF.

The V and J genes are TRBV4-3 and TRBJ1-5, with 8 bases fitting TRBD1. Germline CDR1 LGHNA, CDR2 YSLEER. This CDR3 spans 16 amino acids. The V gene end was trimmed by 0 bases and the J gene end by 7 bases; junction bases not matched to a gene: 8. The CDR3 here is CASSQDSQGAPQPQHF. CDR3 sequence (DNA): TGCGCCAGCAGCCAAGATTCGCAGGGGGCTCCCCAGCCCCAGCATTTT.

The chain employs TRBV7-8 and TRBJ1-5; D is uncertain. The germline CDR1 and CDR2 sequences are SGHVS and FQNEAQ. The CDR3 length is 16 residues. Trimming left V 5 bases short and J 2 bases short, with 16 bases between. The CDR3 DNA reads TGTGCCAGCAGCCCCCCTGATCGACCGGGCAATCAGCCCCAGCATTTT. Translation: CASSPPDRPGNQPQHF.

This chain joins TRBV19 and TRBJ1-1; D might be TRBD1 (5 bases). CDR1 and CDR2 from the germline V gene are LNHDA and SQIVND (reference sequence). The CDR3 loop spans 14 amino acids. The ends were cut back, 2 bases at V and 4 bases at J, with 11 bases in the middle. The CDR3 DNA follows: TGTGCCAGTAGTATAACAGGACTGGGCACTGAAGCTTTCTTT. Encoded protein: CASSITGLGTEAFF. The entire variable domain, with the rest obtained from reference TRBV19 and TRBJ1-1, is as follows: DGGITQSPKYLFRKEGQNVTLSCEQNLNHDAMYWYRQDPGQGLRLIYYSQIVNDFQKGDIAEGYSVSREKKESFPLTVTSAQKNPTAFYLCASSITGLGTEAFFGQGTRLTVV.

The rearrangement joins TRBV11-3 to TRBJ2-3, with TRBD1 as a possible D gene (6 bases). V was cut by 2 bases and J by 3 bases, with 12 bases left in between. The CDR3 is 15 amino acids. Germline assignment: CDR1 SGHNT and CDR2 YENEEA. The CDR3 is CASSLQGRGTDTQYF. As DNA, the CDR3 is TGTGCCAGCAGCTTACAGGGTAGGGGGACAGATACGCAGTATTTT.

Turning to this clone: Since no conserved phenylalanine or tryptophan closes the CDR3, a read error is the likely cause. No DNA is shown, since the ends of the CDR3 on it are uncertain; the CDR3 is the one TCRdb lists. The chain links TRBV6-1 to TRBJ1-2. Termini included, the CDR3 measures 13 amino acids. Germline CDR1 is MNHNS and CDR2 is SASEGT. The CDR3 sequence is CASSESGLGGLSI.

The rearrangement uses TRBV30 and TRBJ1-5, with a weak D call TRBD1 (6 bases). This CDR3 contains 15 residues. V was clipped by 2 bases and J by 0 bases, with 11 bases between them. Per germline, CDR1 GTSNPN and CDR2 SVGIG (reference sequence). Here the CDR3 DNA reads TGTGCCTGGAGTCGGACAGATAATAGCAATCAGCCCCAGCATTTT. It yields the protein CAWSRTDNSNQPQHF.

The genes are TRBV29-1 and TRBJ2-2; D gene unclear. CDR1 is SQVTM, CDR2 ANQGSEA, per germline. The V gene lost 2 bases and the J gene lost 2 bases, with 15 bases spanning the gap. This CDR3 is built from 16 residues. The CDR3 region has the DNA TGCAGCGTTGAAACGGCGCGCGACGGTAACACCGGGGAGCTGTTTTTT. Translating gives CSVETARDGNTGELFF.

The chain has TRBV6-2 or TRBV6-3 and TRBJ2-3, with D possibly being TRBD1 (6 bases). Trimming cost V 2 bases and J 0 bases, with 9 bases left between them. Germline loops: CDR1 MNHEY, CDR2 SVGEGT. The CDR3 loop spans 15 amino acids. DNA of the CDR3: TGTGCCAGCAGTTACGGGGGCGGGAGCACAGATACGCAGTATTTT. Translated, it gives CASSYGGGSTDTQYF.

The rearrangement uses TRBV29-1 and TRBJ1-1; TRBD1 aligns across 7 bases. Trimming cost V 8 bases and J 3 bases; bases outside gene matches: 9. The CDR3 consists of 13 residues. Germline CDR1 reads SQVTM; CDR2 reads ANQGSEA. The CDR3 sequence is CSFYGTEHTEAFF. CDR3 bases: TGCAGCTTTTACGGGACAGAACACACTGAAGCTTTCTTT.

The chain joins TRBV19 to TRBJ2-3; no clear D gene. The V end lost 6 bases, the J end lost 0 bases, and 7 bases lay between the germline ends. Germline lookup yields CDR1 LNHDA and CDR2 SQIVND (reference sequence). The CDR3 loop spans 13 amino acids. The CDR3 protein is CASSTTSTDTQYF. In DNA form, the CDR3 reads TGTGCCAGTAGCACTACTAGCACAGATACGCAGTATTTT. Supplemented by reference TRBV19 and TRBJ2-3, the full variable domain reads DGGITQSPKYLFRKEGQNVTLSCEQNLNHDAMYWYRQDPGQGLRLIYYSQIVNDFQKGDIAEGYSVSREKKESFPLTVTSAQKNPTAFYLCASSTTSTDTQYFGPGTRLTVL.

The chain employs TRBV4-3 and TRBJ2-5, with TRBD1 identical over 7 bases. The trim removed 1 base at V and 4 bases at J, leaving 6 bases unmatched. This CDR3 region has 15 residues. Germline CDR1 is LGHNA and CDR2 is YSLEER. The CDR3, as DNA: TGCGCCAGCAGCCAAGGACAGGGTAGGGGAGAGACCCAGTACTTC. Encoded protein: CASSQGQGRGETQYF.

The CDR3 region has the DNA TGTGCCAGCTCACCCCTTGGCTTCTCTGGAAACACCATATATTTT. This encodes CASSPLGFSGNTIYF. V usage is TRBV18 and J usage is TRBJ1-3; D is unresolved. V lost 3 bases and J lost 0, with 9 bases in between. The CDR3 totals 15 residues. The V gene's germline CDR1 is KGHSH and CDR2 LQKENI.

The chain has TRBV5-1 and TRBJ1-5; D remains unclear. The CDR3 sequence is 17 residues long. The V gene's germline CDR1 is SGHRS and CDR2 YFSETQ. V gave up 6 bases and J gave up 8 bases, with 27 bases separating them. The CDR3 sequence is CASIERQPETISKPQHF. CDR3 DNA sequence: TGCGCCAGCATAGAACGGCAACCAGAGACCATCAGCAAGCCCCAGCATTTT.

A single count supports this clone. The CDR3, as DNA: TGTGCCAGCAGTTTTGGACAGCAAAGCTCCTATAATTCACCCCTCCACTTT. It encodes CASSFGQQSSYNSPLHF. The genes are TRBV27 and TRBJ1-6; maybe TRBD1 (6 bases). Trimming took off 3 bases at V and 0 bases at J, with 12 bases between the two ends. This CDR3 region has 17 residues. CDR1 and CDR2 (germline): MNHEY, SMNVEV (reference sequence).

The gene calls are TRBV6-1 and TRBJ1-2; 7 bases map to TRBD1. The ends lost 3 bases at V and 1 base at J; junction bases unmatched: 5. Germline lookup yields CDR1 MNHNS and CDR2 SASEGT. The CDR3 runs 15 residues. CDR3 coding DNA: TGTGCCAGCAGTGATTCGAACAGGGGTAACTATGGCTACACCTTC. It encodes CASSDSNRGNYGYTF.

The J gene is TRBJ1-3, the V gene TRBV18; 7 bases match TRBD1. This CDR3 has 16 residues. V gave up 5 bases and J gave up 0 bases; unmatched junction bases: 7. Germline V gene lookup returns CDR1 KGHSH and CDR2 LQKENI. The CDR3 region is CASSVTGLDSGNTIYF. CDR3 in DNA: TGTGCCAGCTCAGTGACAGGGTTGGACTCTGGAAACACCATATATTTT.

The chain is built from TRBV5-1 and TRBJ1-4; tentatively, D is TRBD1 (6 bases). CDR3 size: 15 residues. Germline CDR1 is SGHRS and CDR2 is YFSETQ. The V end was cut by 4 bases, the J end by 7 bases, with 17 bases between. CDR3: CASSLGTQGREKLFF. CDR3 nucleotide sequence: TGCGCCAGCAGCCTCGGGACTCAGGGGCGTGAAAAACTGTTTTTT. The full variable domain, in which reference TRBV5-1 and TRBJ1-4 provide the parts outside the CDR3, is KAGVTQTPRYLIKTRGQQVTLSCSPISGHRSVSWYQQTPGQGLQFLFEYFSETQRNKGNFPGRFSGRQFSNSRSEMNVSTLELGDSALYLCASSLGTQGREKLFFGSGTQLSVL.

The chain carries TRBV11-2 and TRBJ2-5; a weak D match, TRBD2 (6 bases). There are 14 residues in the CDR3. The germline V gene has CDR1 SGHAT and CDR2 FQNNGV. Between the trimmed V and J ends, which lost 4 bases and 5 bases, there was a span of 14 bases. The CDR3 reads CASSSGGIGETQYF. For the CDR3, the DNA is TGTGCCAGCAGCTCGGGCGGGATCGGGGAGACCCAGTACTTC.

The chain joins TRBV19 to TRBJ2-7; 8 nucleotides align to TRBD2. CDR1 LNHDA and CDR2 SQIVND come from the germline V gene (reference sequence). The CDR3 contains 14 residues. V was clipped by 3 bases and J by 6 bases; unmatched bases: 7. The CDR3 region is CASSIRAGVAEQYV. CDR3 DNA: TGTGCCAGTAGTATTCGAGCGGGAGTGGCCGAGCAGTACGTC.

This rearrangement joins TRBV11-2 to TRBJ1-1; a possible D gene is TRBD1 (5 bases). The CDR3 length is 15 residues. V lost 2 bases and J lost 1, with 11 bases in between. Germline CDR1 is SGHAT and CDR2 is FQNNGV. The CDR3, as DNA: TGTGCCAGCAGCTTAATCGACAGTTGGAACACTGAAGCTTTCTTT. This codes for CASSLIDSWNTEAFF.